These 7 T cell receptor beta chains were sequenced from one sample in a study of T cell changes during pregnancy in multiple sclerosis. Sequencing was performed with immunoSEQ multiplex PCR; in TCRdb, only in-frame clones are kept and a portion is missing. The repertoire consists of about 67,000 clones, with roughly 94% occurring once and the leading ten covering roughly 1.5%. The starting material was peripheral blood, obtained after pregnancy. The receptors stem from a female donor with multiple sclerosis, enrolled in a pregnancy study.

CDR3 nucleotide sequence: TGTGCCAGCAGTTTATCCGACAGGGTTGGGCAGCCCCAGCATTTT. Translation gives CASSLSDRVGQPQHF. The chain uses TRBV28 and TRBJ1-5; 7 bases are a match to TRBD1. The germline V gene has CDR1 MDHEN and CDR2 SYDVKM. Unmatched junction bases numbered 7, after V lost 1 base and J lost 7 bases. This CDR3 has 15 residues.

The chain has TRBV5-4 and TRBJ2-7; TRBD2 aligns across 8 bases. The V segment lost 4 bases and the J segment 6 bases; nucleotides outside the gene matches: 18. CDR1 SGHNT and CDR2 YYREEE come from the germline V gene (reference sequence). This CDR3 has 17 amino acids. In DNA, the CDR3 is TGTGCCAGCAGCCTATCGGGGGGGTTTCTGGGGGCATCCGAGCAGTACTTC. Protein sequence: CASSLSGGFLGASEQYF.

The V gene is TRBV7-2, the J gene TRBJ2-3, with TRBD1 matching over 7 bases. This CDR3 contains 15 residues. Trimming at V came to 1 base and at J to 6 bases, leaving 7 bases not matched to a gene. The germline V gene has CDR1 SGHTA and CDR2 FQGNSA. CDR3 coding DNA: TGTGCCAGCAGCTTAGTTGGGACAGCCGGGGATACGCAGTATTTT. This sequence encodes CASSLVGTAGDTQYF.

This CDR3 reads CASSPPLAGNTGELFF. For the CDR3, the DNA is TGTGCCAGCTCACCACCGCTAGCGGGAAACACCGGGGAGCTGTTTTTT. The chain combines TRBV18 with TRBJ2-2; 9 nucleotides line up with TRBD2. CDR3 size: 16 residues. Looked up from germline, CDR1 is KGHSH and CDR2 is LQKENI. After removal of 0 bases from V and 2 bases from J, the junction contained 1 base not matched to a gene.

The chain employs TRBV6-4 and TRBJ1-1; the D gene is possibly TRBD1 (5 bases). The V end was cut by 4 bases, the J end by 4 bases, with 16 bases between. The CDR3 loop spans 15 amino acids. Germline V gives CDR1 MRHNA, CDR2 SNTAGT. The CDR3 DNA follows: TGTGCCAGCAGTGTCCAAGGAGGGGCGAGCACTGAAGCTTTCTTT. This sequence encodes CASSVQGGASTEAFF.

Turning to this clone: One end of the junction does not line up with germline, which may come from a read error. CDR3 DNA: TGTGCTAGCAGCAGGGACAGGGCAAGTGACAATGAGCAGTTCTTC. It is translated as CASSRDRASDNEQFF. This sequence joins TRBV7-7 and TRBJ2-1; 9 bases agree with TRBD1. The CDR3 consists of 15 residues. Germline lookup yields CDR1 SSHAT and CDR2 FNYEAQ (reference sequence). The full variable domain, its missing parts supplied by reference TRBV7-7 and TRBJ2-1, is GAGVSQSPRYKVTKRGQDVTLRCDPISSHATLYWYQQALGQGPEFLTYFNYEAQPDKSGLPSDRFSAERPEGSISTLTIQRTEQRDSAMYRCASSRDRASDNEQFFGPGTRLTVL.

The CDR3 region has the DNA TGCAGCGTCAAGACAGGACCTAGTGAAGCTTTCTTT. Its translation is CSVKTGPSEAFF. J is TRBJ1-1 and V is TRBV29-1, with D possibly matching TRBD1 (6 bases). Looked up from germline, CDR1 is SQVTM and CDR2 is ANQGSEA. Trimming pared 6 bases from V and 7 bases from J, leaving 15 bases between. This CDR3 comprises 12 residues.